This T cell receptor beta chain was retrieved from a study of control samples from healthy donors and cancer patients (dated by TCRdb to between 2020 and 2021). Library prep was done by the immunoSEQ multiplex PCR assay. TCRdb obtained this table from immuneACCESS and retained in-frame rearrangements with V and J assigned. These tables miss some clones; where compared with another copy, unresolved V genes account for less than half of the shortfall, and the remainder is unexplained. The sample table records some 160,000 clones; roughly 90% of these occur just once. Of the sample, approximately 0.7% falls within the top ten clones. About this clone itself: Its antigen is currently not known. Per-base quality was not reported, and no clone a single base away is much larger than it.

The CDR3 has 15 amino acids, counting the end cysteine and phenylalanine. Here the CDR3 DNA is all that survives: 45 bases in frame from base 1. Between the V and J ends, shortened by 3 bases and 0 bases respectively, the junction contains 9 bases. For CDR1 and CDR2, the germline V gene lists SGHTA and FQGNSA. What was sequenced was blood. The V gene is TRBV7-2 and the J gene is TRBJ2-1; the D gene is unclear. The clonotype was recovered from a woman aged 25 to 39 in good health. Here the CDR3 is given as CASSFWEFSYNEQFF. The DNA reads TGTGCCAGCAGCTTCTGGGAATTCTCCTACAATGAGCAGTTCTTC. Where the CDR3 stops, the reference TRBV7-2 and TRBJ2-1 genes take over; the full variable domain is GAGVSQSPSNKVTEKGKDVELRCDPISGHTALYWYRQSLGQGLEFLIYFQGNSAPDKSGLPSDRFSAERTGGSVSTLTIQRTQQEDSAVYLCASSFWEFSYNEQFFGPGTRLTVL.